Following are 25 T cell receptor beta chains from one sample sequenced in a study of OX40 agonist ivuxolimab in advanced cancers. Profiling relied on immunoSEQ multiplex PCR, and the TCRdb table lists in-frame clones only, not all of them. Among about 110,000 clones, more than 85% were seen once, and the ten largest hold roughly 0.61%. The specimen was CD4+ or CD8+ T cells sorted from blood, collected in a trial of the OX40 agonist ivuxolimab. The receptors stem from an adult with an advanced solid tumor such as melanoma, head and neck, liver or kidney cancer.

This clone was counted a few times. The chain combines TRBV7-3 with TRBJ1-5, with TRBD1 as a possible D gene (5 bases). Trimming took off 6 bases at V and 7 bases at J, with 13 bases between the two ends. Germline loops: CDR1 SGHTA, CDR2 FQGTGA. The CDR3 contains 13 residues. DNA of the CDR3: TGTGCCAGCAGTAAAGACAGTGACCAGCCCCAGCATTTT. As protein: CASSKDSDQPQHF.

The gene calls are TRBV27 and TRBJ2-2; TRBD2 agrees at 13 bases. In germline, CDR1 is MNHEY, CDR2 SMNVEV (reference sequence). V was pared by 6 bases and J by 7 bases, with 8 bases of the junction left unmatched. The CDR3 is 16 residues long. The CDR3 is CASRKLAGGPGGELFF. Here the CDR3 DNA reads TGTGCCAGCAGAAAACTAGCGGGAGGGCCCGGCGGGGAGCTGTTTTTT.

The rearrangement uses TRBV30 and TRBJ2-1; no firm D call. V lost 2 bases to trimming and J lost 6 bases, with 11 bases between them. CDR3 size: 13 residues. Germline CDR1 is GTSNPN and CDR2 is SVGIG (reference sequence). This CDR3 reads CAWSLGQFNEQFF. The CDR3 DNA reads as TGTGCCTGGAGTCTCGGGCAGTTCAATGAGCAGTTCTTC.

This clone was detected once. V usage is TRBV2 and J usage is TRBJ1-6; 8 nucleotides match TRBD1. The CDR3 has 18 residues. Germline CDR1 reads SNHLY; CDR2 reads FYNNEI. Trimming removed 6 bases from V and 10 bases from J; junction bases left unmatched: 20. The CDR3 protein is CASSLPRDRLGLGSPLHF. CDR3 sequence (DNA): TGTGCCAGCAGCCTACCCCGGGACAGGCTCGGGTTGGGCTCACCCCTCCACTTT.

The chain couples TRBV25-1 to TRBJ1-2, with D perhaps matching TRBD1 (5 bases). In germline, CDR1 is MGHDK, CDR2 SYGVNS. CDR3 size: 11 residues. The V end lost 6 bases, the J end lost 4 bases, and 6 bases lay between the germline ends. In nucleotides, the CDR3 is TGTGCCAGCAGGGACATCTATGGCTACACCTTC. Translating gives CASRDIYGYTF.

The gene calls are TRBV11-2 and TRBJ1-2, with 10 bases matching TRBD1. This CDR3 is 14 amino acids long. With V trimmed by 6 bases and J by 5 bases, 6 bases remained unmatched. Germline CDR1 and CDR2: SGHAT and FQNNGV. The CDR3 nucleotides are TGTGCCAGCAGGAAAGGGACAGGGGAATATGGCTACACCTTC. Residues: CASRKGTGEYGYTF.

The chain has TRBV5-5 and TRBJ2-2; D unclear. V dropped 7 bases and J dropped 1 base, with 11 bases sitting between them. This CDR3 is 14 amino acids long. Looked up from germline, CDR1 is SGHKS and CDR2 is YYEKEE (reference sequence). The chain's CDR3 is CASGQFGNTGELFF. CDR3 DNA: TGTGCCAGCGGCCAATTCGGGAACACCGGGGAGCTGTTTTTT.

DNA of the CDR3: TGTGCCAGCTCACCAAGACAGAGTACCGGGGAGCTGTTTTTT. This encodes CASSPRQSTGELFF. This sequence joins TRBV18 and TRBJ2-2; weak D call: TRBD1 (5 bases). The CDR3 sequence is 14 residues long. The V gene's germline CDR1 is KGHSH and CDR2 LQKENI. The V gene lost 2 bases and the J gene lost 5 bases, with 9 bases spanning the gap.

The CDR3 DNA reads TGTGCCAGCAGCTTACCCCTCGGGGTGCAGGGCGGGGGCGAGCAGTACTTC. This translates into CASSLPLGVQGGGEQYF. This rearrangement joins TRBV11-3 to TRBJ2-7; TRBD2 agrees at 7 bases. CDR3 length equals 17 residues. V shed 2 bases, J shed 6 bases, and the junction held 16 bases outside the gene matches. Germline loops: CDR1 SGHNT, CDR2 YENEEA. Full variable domain (rest looked up from reference TRBV11-3 and TRBJ2-7): EAGVVQSPRYKIIEKKQPVAFWCNPISGHNTLYWYLQNLGQGPELLIRYENEEAVDDSQLPKDRFSAERLKGVDSTLKIQPAELGDSAVYLCASSLPLGVQGGGEQYFGPGTRLTVT.

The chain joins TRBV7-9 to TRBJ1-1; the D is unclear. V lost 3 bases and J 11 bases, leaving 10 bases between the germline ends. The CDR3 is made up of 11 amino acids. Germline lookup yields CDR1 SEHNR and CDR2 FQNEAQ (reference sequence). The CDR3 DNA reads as TGTGCCAGCAGCTTCGGAGGGAGGGCTTTCTTT. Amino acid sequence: CASSFGGRAFF.

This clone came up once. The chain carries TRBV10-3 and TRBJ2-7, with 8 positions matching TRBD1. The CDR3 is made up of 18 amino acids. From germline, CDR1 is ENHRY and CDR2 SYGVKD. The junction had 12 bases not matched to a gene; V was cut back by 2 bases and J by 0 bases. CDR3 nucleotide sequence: TGTGCCATCAGTGAGACTACACGCTTGGACAGGGTCTCCTACGAGCAGTACTTC. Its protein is CAISETTRLDRVSYEQYF.

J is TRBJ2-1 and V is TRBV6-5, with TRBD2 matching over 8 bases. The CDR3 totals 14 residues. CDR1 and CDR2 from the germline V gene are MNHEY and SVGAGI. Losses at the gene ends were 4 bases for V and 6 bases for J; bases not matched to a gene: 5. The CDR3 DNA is TGTGCCAGCAGTTCCGTTGCGGGGGGCAATGAGCAGTTCTTC. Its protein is CASSSVAGGNEQFF.

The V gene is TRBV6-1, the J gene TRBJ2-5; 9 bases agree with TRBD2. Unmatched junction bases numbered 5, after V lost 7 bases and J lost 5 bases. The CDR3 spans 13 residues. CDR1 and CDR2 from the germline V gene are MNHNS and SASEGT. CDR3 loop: CASNPSGTETQYF. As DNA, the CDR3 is TGTGCCAGCAACCCTAGCGGGACTGAGACCCAGTACTTC.

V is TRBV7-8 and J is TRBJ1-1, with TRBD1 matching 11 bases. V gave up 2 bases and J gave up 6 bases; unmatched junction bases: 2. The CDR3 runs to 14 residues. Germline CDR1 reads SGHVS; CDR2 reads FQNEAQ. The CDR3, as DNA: TGTGCCAGCAGCTTACTGGGACAGGGGGCTGAAGCTTTCTTT. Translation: CASSLLGQGAEAFF.

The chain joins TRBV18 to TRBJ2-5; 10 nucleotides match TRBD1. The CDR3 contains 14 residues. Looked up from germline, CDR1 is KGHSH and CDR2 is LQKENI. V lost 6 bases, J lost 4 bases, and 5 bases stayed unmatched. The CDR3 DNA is TGTGCCAGCTCTTTCGGGACAGGGGTAGAGACCCAGTACTTC. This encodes CASSFGTGVETQYF.

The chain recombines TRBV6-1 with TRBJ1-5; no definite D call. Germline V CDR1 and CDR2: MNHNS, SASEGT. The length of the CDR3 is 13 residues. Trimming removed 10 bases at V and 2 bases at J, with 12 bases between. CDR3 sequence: CATNRVRNQPQHF. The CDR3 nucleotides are TGTGCCACCAACCGGGTTCGCAATCAGCCCCAGCATTTT.

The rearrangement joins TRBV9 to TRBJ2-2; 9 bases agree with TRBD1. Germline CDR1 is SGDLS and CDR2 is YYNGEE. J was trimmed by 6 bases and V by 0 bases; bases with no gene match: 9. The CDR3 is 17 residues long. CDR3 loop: CASSVGLRQGVSGELFF. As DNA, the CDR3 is TGTGCCAGCAGCGTAGGTTTGCGACAGGGGGTTTCCGGGGAGCTGTTTTTT.

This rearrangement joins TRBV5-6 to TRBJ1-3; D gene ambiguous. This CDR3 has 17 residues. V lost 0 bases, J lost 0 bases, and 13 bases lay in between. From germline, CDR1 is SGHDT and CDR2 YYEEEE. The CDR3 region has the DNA TGTGCCAGCAGCTTGGATCCCCAGGCCCTCTCTGGAAACACCATATATTTT. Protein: CASSLDPQALSGNTIYF.

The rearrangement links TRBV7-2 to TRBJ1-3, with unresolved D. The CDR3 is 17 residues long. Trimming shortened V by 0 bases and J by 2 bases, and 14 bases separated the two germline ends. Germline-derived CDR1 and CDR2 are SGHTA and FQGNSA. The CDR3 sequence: CASSLALSGVAGNTIYF. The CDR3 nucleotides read TGTGCCAGCAGCTTAGCGCTTTCCGGGGTGGCTGGAAACACCATATATTTT. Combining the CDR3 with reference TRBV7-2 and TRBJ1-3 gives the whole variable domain GAGVSQSPSNKVTEKGKDVELRCDPISGHTALYWYRQSLGQGLEFLIYFQGNSAPDKSGLPSDRFSAERTGGSVSTLTIQRTQQEDSAVYLCASSLALSGVAGNTIYFGEGSWLTVV.

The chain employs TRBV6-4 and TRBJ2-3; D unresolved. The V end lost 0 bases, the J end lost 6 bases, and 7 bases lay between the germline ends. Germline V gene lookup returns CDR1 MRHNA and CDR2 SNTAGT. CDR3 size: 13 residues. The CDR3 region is CASSDSMGDTQYF. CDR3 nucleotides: TGTGCCAGCAGTGACTCGATGGGGGATACGCAGTATTTT.

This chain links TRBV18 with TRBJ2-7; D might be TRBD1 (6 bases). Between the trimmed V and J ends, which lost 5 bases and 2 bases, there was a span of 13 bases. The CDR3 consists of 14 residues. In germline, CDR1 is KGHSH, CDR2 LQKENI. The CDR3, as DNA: TGTGCCAGCTCAAACCAGGGGAGCGCCTACGAGCAGTACTTC. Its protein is CASSNQGSAYEQYF.

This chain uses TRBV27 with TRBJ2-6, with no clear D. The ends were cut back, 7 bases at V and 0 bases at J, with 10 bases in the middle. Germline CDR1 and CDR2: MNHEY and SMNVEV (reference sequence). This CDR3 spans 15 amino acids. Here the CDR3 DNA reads TGTGCCAGCAATTCGGGTGGCTCTGGGGCCAACGTCCTGACTTTC. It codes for CASNSGGSGANVLTF.

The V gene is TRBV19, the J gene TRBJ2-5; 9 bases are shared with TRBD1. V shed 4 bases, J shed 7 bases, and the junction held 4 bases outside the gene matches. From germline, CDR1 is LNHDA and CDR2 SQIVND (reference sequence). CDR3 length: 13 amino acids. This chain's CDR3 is CASSSGTGTTQYF. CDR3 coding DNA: TGTGCCAGTAGTAGCGGGACAGGGACGACCCAGTACTTC.

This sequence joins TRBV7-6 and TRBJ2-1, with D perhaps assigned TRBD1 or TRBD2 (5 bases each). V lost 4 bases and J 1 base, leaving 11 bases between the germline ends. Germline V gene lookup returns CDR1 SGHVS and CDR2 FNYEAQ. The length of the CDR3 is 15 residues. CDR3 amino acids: CASSSGPLSYNEQFF. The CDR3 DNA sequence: TGTGCCAGCAGCTCGGGACCGCTATCCTACAATGAGCAGTTCTTC.

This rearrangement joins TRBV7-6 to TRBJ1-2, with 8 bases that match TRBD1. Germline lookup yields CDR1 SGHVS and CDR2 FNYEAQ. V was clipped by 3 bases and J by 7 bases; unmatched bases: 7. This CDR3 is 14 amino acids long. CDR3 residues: CASSFIQGELGYTF. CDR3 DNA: TGTGCCAGCAGCTTCATACAGGGGGAACTTGGCTACACCTTC.